The source of this TCR beta chain is a study of molecular identifiers for immune sequencing clone quantification. The CD8+CD4-CCR7+CD45RA+ phenotype defined the sorted naive CD8 T cells. TCRdb ran MiXCR on the PCR reads and lists one entry per CDR3 protein. The sample lists tens of thousands of distinct CDR3 sequences, around 19% occurring once. Study-wide points: Clone sizes that are highly expanded could be underestimated when identical TCR molecules share a barcode. Clones carrying above 20 RNA copies accounted for over 99% of effector molecules, under 1% in naive cells.

The sample holds many counts of this clonotype. What it binds is not known. V was pared by 4 bases and J by 3 bases, with 9 bases of the junction left unmatched. Germline V gene lookup returns CDR1 LNHDA and CDR2 SQIVND (reference sequence). The CDR3 loop spans 16 amino acids. The specimen sequenced was naive CD8+ T cells from blood, with Jurkat cell RNA spiked in. Subset denoted: FACS-sorted CD8+CD4-CCR7+CD45RA+ naive T cells. The source is a human donor in good health. Some libraries in this study had Jurkat cell RNA spiked in. V gene TRBV19 combines with J gene TRBJ1-5; 7 positions match TRBD1. CDR3 residues: CASSNYGGTDNQPQHF. CDR3 DNA sequence: TGTGCCAGTAGTAACTATGGAGGGACAGACAATCAGCCCCAGCATTTT. The full variable domain, in which reference TRBV19 and TRBJ1-5 provide the parts outside the CDR3, is DGGITQSPKYLFRKEGQNVTLSCEQNLNHDAMYWYRQDPGQGLRLIYYSQIVNDFQKGDIAEGYSVSREKKESFPLTVTSAQKNPTAFYLCASSNYGGTDNQPQHFGDGTRLSIL.